The 19 T cell receptor beta chains below all came from one sample that was sequenced in a study of cytomegalovirus exposure and HLA in healthy donors. Vbeta (60) and Jbeta (13) primers were used in the PCR. Using immunoSEQ multiplex PCR, the repertoire was profiled, and TCRdb retains in-frame clones only, with some absent. The sample holds fewer than 80,000 clones, 60% to 85% seen once. Sequences were obtained from PBMCs. These receptors were taken from a man in his late teens or twenties in good health and CMV-seronegative.

The chain carries TRBV27 and TRBJ2-5, with D possibly being TRBD2 (5 bases). Germline loops: CDR1 MNHEY, CDR2 SMNVEV (reference sequence). V was pared by 3 bases and J by 3 bases, with 8 bases between. The CDR3 runs to 13 residues. CDR3 sequence (DNA): TGTGCCAGCAGTTTGGACTGGAAAGAGACCCAGTACTTC. Its translation is CASSLDWKETQYF.

This sequence joins TRBV10-3 and TRBJ2-7; a possible D gene is TRBD2 (6 bases). Per germline, CDR1 ENHRY and CDR2 SYGVKD. V lost 4 bases, J lost 0 bases, and 7 bases lay in between. This CDR3 is built from 13 residues. The DNA for the CDR3 is TGTGCCATCAGTGGGGGACTCTCCTACGAGCAGTACTTC. It encodes CAISGGLSYEQYF.

The CDR3 sequence is CASSLERPSRLMTPLHF. DNA for the CDR3: TGTGCCAGCAGCTTAGAAAGGCCGTCGAGACTCATGACACCCCTCCACTTT. The J gene is TRBJ1-6, the V gene TRBV7-9, with no clear D. CDR1 and CDR2 (germline): SEHNR, FQNEAQ (reference sequence). The V end was cut by 1 base, the J end by 11 bases, with 21 bases between. The CDR3 runs to 17 residues. The whole variable domain, remainder taken from reference TRBV7-9 and TRBJ1-6, is DTGVSQNPRHKITKRGQNVTFRCDPISEHNRLYWYRQTLGQGPEFLTYFQNEAQLEKSRLLSDRFSAERPKGSFSTLEIQRTEQGDSAMYLCASSLERPSRLMTPLHFGNGTRLTVT.

V gene TRBV14 combines with J gene TRBJ2-7, with 8 bases aligning to TRBD1. The germline CDR1 and CDR2 sequences are SGHDN and FVKESK. The trim removed 5 bases at V and 6 bases at J, leaving 15 bases unmatched. This CDR3 region has 16 residues. The CDR3 protein is CASSDQGAFTHAEQYF. Written as DNA, the CDR3 is TGTGCCAGCAGCGATCAGGGGGCATTCACCCACGCCGAGCAGTACTTC.

This clone was recorded once. The chain joins TRBV10-1 to TRBJ2-5; maybe TRBD2 (6 bases). Near its end, the DNA agrees better with TRBJ2-7, so the J call may be wrong. Germline CDR1 reads WNHNN; CDR2 reads SYGVQD (reference sequence). The CDR3 length is 12 residues. The DNA for the CDR3 is TGCGCCAGCAGTGATCCGGGGGTCGAGCAGTACTTC. Its protein product is CASSDPGVEQYF.

This chain joins TRBV14 and TRBJ1-6; TRBD1 matches at 7 bases. CDR3 length: 14 residues. Trimming removed 1 base from V and 8 bases from J; junction bases left unmatched: 2. Germline assignment: CDR1 SGHDN and CDR2 FVKESK. The DNA for the CDR3 is TGTGCCAGCAGCCAAGGACAGGGTTATTCACCCCTCCACTTT. Translation: CASSQGQGYSPLHF.

The chain recombines TRBV11-3 with TRBJ2-3; D perhaps matches TRBD1 (5 bases). The CDR3 totals 12 residues. Trimming took 5 bases from V and 6 from J, leaving 9 bases between them. Germline CDR1 reads SGHNT; CDR2 reads YENEEA. The CDR3 loop is CASSKGSDTQYF. The CDR3 nucleotides read TGTGCCAGCAGCAAGGGGTCGGATACGCAGTATTTT.

For this clone: Other DNA sequences in the sample encode the same CDR3. The chain combines TRBV5-1 with TRBJ2-3; 9 bases match TRBD1. V dropped 0 bases and J dropped 4; count of bases not matched to a gene: 6. Germline CDR1 is SGHRS and CDR2 is YFSETQ. The CDR3 is 16 residues long. The DNA of the CDR3 is TGCGCCAGCAGCTTGGCCGGTGACAGGGGGGCAGATACGCAGTATTTT. It codes for CASSLAGDRGADTQYF.

The chain joins TRBV27 to TRBJ1-4; 11 bases agree with TRBD1. Per germline, CDR1 MNHEY and CDR2 SMNVEV (reference sequence). Trimming removed 5 bases from V and 5 bases from J; junction bases left unmatched: 7. The CDR3 spans 16 residues. This CDR3 is CASSAGTGGWNEKLFF. The CDR3 DNA is TGTGCCAGCAGTGCTGGGACAGGGGGTTGGAATGAAAAACTGTTTTTT. Full variable domain (rest looked up from reference TRBV27 and TRBJ1-4): EAQVTQNPRYLITVTGKKLTVTCSQNMNHEYMSWYRQDPGLGLRQIYYSMNVEVTDKGDVPEGYKVSRKEKRNFPLILESPSPNQTSLYFCASSAGTGGWNEKLFFGSGTQLSVL.

This clone occurred a few times. The gene calls are TRBV21-1 and TRBJ1-5. TRBV21-1 is annotated as a pseudogene. There are 15 residues in the CDR3. For the CDR3, the DNA is TGTGCCAGCAGTCCTATGGGGGGGCAGGTTCAGCCCCAGCATTTT. The encoded protein is CASSPMGGQVQPQHF.

This chain connects TRBV28 to TRBJ1-1, with 7 bases that match TRBD1. V lost 3 bases, J lost 5 bases, and 6 bases stayed unmatched. Germline CDR1 MDHEN, CDR2 SYDVKM. CDR3 length: 14 amino acids. This chain's CDR3 is CASSLYSGGTEAFF. The CDR3 DNA sequence: TGTGCCAGCAGTTTGTATTCAGGGGGAACTGAAGCTTTCTTT.

This rearrangement joins TRBV19 to TRBJ2-5; 11 bases map to TRBD2. The CDR3 has 15 amino acids. V was clipped by 6 bases and J by 5 bases; unmatched bases: 8. Germline CDR1 and CDR2: LNHDA and SQIVND (reference sequence). The CDR3 DNA reads as TGTGCCAGTAGGGGAGTAGCGGGGGGGCCGGAGACCCAGTACTTC. It is translated as CASRGVAGGPETQYF.

The CDR3 reads CASSQDRRWDRGPDGYTF. CDR3 DNA: TGCGCCAGCAGCCAAGATCGCCGATGGGACAGGGGGCCGGATGGCTACACCTTC. J is TRBJ1-2 and V is TRBV4-1; 12 nucleotides agree with TRBD1. Germline values: CDR1 MGHRA, CDR2 YSYEKL. The V gene end was trimmed by 0 bases and the J gene end by 6 bases; junction bases not matched to a gene: 11. The CDR3 consists of 18 residues.

The chain combines TRBV27 with TRBJ1-5; tentative D call: TRBD1 (5 bases). Germline V CDR1 and CDR2: MNHEY, SMNVEV (reference sequence). The V and J ends lost 2 bases and 7 bases respectively, with 9 bases between them. The CDR3 loop spans 13 amino acids. The CDR3 here is CASSLRGRQPQHF. For the CDR3, the DNA is TGTGCCAGCAGTTTAAGGGGTCGGCAGCCCCAGCATTTT.

The chain uses TRBV5-1 and TRBJ1-3; TRBD1 matches at 7 bases. The CDR3 is made up of 14 amino acids. Trimming removed 4 bases from V and 1 base from J; junction bases left unmatched: 2. From germline, CDR1 is SGHRS and CDR2 YFSETQ. The CDR3 protein is CASSVGQSGNTIYF. In nucleotides, the CDR3 is TGCGCCAGCAGCGTGGGACAGTCTGGAAACACCATATATTTT. Full variable domain (remainder filled in from reference TRBV5-1 and TRBJ1-3): KAGVTQTPRYLIKTRGQQVTLSCSPISGHRSVSWYQQTPGQGLQFLFEYFSETQRNKGNFPGRFSGRQFSNSRSEMNVSTLELGDSALYLCASSVGQSGNTIYFGEGSWLTVV.

The rearrangement joins TRBV18 to TRBJ1-1; 7 bases fit TRBD1. With 2 bases clipped from V and 5 bases from J, the junction kept 8 bases outside the gene matches. The CDR3 is 15 amino acids. CDR1 and CDR2 from the germline V gene are KGHSH and LQKENI. DNA of the CDR3: TGTGCCAGCTCACCAGAAGCAGGGGGTTGGACTGAAGCTTTCTTT. This encodes CASSPEAGGWTEAFF.

V and J are TRBV2 and TRBJ1-2; no firm D call. Per germline, CDR1 SNHLY and CDR2 FYNNEI. The CDR3 contains 12 residues. The ends were cut back, 4 bases at V and 3 bases at J, with 6 bases in the middle. CDR3 in DNA: TGTGCCAGCAGTGTTCTAGACTATGGCTACACCTTC. The encoded protein is CASSVLDYGYTF.

The chain recombines TRBV5-4 with TRBJ2-4; D is ambiguous. This CDR3 has 13 residues. The V gene's germline CDR1 is SGHNT and CDR2 YYREEE (reference sequence). The ends were cut back, 5 bases at V and 8 bases at J, with 14 bases in the middle. The chain's CDR3 is CASSRVGEDIQYF. The DNA for the CDR3 is TGTGCCAGCAGTCGGGTAGGCGAGGACATTCAGTACTTC.

CDR3 nucleotides: TGTGCCAGCAGCCCGAGGGACAGGTCCTACGAGCAGTACTTC. It encodes CASSPRDRSYEQYF. The rearrangement uses TRBV11-3 and TRBJ2-7, with 8 bases identical to TRBD1. This CDR3 has 14 amino acids. The germline V gene encodes CDR1 SGHNT and CDR2 YENEEA. J gave up 1 base and V 5 bases, and 4 bases lay outside the gene matches. The full variable domain, its missing parts supplied by reference TRBV11-3 and TRBJ2-7, is EAGVVQSPRYKIIEKKQPVAFWCNPISGHNTLYWYLQNLGQGPELLIRYENEEAVDDSQLPKDRFSAERLKGVDSTLKIQPAELGDSAVYLCASSPRDRSYEQYFGPGTRLTVT.